These 27 T cell receptor beta chains were sequenced from one sample in a study of T cell repertoires in cytomegalovirus infection. TCRdb itself ran the reads through MiXCR, one entry per CDR3 protein. The repertoire holds roughly 630,000 distinct CDR3 sequences, with 20% to 30% as singletons. Sequences were obtained from CD8+ T cells from PBMCs. The receptors stem from a human donor in good health (CMV status not recorded). Some clones in this sample may be carry-over from other donors' samples.

In regard to this clonotype: This may be a read error, as it is one base from a much larger clone. The chain has TRBV20-1 and TRBJ1-5, with TRBD1 matching 7 bases. CDR3 length: 18 amino acids. The V and J ends lost 1 base and 0 bases, in that order; junction bases with no gene match: 12. Germline CDR1 DFQATT, CDR2 SNEGSKA (reference sequence). The CDR3 DNA reads as TGCAGTGCTAGAGGGGGGACAGAGGATATAGTTAGCAATCAGCCCCAGCATTTT. It specifies CSARGGTEDIVSNQPQHF.

The V and J genes are TRBV2 and TRBJ2-2; 12 bases agree with TRBD2. Germline CDR1 reads SNHLY; CDR2 reads FYNNEI. CDR3 length: 17 residues. The J segment lost 0 bases and the V segment lost 6 bases, leaving 5 bases of the junction unmatched. The CDR3 coding sequence is TGTGCCAGCAGCCGGACTAGCGGGGAACCGAACACCGGGGAGCTGTTTTTT. This codes for CASSRTSGEPNTGELFF.

This clonotype appeared a few times. The DNA for the CDR3 is TGCGCCAGCAGCCCTACCGGGACAGGGGGCAGTGAGCAGTTCTTC. This translates into CASSPTGTGGSEQFF. The chain joins TRBV4-1 to TRBJ2-1; 12 positions match TRBD1. The trim removed 4 bases at V and 9 bases at J, leaving 7 bases unmatched. CDR3 size: 15 residues. Looked up from germline, CDR1 is MGHRA and CDR2 is YSYEKL.

This clonotype was observed a few times. This chain links TRBV5-5 with TRBJ2-2, with 9 bases fitting TRBD1. Germline trimming cut 0 bases from V and 3 bases from J; bases unmatched to any gene: 6. CDR1 is SGHKS, CDR2 YYEKEE, per germline (reference sequence). The CDR3 extends over 17 amino acids. The CDR3 DNA reads TGTGCCAGCAGCTTGGTGGTTGGGGACAGGGACACCGGGGAGCTGTTTTTT. Translation: CASSLVVGDRDTGELFF.

The J gene is TRBJ2-2, the V gene TRBV29-1; D may be TRBD1 (6 bases). V shed 5 bases and J shed 6 bases, with 13 bases lying between them. This CDR3 comprises 13 residues. Germline V gene sequence: CDR1 SQVTM, CDR2 ANQGSEA. CDR3 nucleotides: TGCAGCGTTTACAGGGATCCGGCCGGGGAGCTGTTTTTT. This translates into CSVYRDPAGELFF.

This clonotype was counted only a few times. This CDR3 reads CASSPRTGDLNSPLHF. The CDR3 nucleotides are TGTGCCAGCAGCCCCCGGACAGGGGATCTCAATTCACCCCTCCACTTT. The chain has TRBV13 and TRBJ1-6, with 9 positions matching TRBD1. The CDR3 totals 16 residues. The V and J ends lost 5 bases and 7 bases, in that order; junction bases with no gene match: 9. Germline V gene data show CDR1 as PRHDT and CDR2 as FYEKMQ (reference sequence).

This clonotype was counted ten times or more. The V and J genes are TRBV7-2 and TRBJ2-3; a weak D match, TRBD2 (6 bases). V shed 3 bases and J shed 0 bases, with 16 bases lying between them. Germline V gene lookup returns CDR1 SGHTA and CDR2 FQGNSA. This CDR3 comprises 17 residues. The CDR3 spells CASSFPSAGPSTDTQYF. CDR3 DNA: TGTGCCAGCAGCTTCCCCTCGGCGGGGCCTAGCACAGATACGCAGTATTTT.

This clonotype was observed at least ten times. The chain recombines TRBV7-9 with TRBJ1-2; the D gene is possibly TRBD1 (6 bases). This CDR3 comprises 15 residues. Trimming shortened V by 5 bases and J by 6 bases, and 19 bases separated the two germline ends. CDR1 SEHNR and CDR2 FQNEAQ come from the germline V gene (reference sequence). The CDR3 sequence: CASSPFTDRFDGYTF. CDR3 nucleotide sequence: TGTGCCAGCAGCCCCTTCACCGACAGGTTCGATGGCTACACCTTC. Complete variable domain (other parts from reference TRBV7-9 and TRBJ1-2): DTGVSQNPRHKITKRGQNVTFRCDPISEHNRLYWYRQTLGQGPEFLTYFQNEAQLEKSRLLSDRFSAERPKGSFSTLEIQRTEQGDSAMYLCASSPFTDRFDGYTFGSGTRLTVV.

This clonotype was seen only a few times. The rearrangement links TRBV20-1 to TRBJ1-6; D remains ambiguous. CDR3 length: 13 amino acids. V dropped 2 bases and J dropped 6 bases, with 8 bases sitting between them. Germline CDR1 reads DFQATT; CDR2 reads SNEGSKA (reference sequence). For the CDR3, the DNA is TGCAGTGCTAGAACGGACCTTAATTCACCCCTCCACTTT. It codes for CSARTDLNSPLHF.

This clonotype was counted between two and nine times. This chain uses TRBV7-6 with TRBJ2-1; 9 bases are shared with TRBD1. The CDR3 consists of 15 residues. After removal of 6 bases from V and 8 bases from J, the junction contained 11 bases not matched to a gene. Germline values: CDR1 SGHVS, CDR2 FNYEAQ. The CDR3 loop reads CASSSKTGGWDEQFF. In DNA, the CDR3 is TGTGCCAGCAGTTCCAAAACAGGGGGCTGGGATGAGCAGTTCTTC.

This clonotype has just a few counts. This chain joins TRBV5-1 and TRBJ2-1, with a tentative D call TRBD1 (6 bases). Trimming stripped 1 base from V and 2 bases from J, with 13 bases between. Germline V gives CDR1 SGHRS, CDR2 YFSETQ. The CDR3 sequence is 16 residues long. CDR3 sequence (DNA): TGCGCCAGCAGCTTGACCGCTGCAGGGGCCTACAATGAGCAGTTCTTC. Translated: CASSLTAAGAYNEQFF.

This clonotype has more than one count but fewer than ten. This chain links TRBV5-1 with TRBJ2-3; D is unclear. Germline V gene data show CDR1 as SGHRS and CDR2 as YFSETQ. The CDR3 covers 14 residues. Trimming left V 0 bases short and J 3 bases short, with 8 bases between. The CDR3 DNA sequence: TGCGCCAGCAGCTTGGAAGACGGGACAGATACGCAGTATTTT. Translated: CASSLEDGTDTQYF.

The sample holds a few counts of this clonotype. The chain joins TRBV23-1 to TRBJ2-6; 9 bases map to TRBD1. TRBV23-1 is an open reading frame whose function is uncertain. The CDR3 sequence is 20 residues long. The V and J ends lost 6 bases and 0 bases, in that order; junction bases with no gene match: 15. This CDR3 is CASRNRGPTTTTSGANVLTF. Here the CDR3 DNA reads TGCGCCAGCAGGAACAGGGGGCCCACAACTACAACCTCTGGGGCCAACGTCCTGACTTTC.

There are many counts of this clonotype. V gene TRBV7-2 combines with J gene TRBJ2-1; D possibly uses TRBD1 or TRBD2 (5 bases each). Germline V gene sequence: CDR1 SGHTA, CDR2 FQGNSA. The CDR3 is 12 amino acids. V was pared by 2 bases and J by 12 bases, with 11 bases between. For the CDR3, the DNA is TGTGCCAGCAGCTTAATGGGACCGGGGCAGTTCTTC. Its protein is CASSLMGPGQFF.

This clonotype was seen ten or more times. This chain uses TRBV28 with TRBJ2-1; D gene ambiguous. Germline CDR1 is MDHEN and CDR2 is SYDVKM. The CDR3 sequence is 13 residues long. Trimming cost V 6 bases and J 6 bases, with 12 bases left between them. DNA for the CDR3: TGTGCCAGCAGCTCCCCCGGGTTCAATGAGCAGTTCTTC. This gives the protein CASSSPGFNEQFF.

At least ten counts were recorded for this clonotype. The gene calls are TRBV7-2 and TRBJ2-1; 9 nucleotides line up with TRBD1. The germline V gene encodes CDR1 SGHTA and CDR2 FQGNSA. The CDR3 length is 17 residues. Germline trimming cut 1 base from V and 4 bases from J; bases unmatched to any gene: 8. The CDR3 loop is CASSLEVLDRGYNEQFF. CDR3 coding DNA: TGTGCCAGCAGCTTAGAAGTCTTGGACAGGGGTTACAATGAGCAGTTCTTC. Variable domain in full (rest from reference TRBV7-2 and TRBJ2-1): GAGVSQSPSNKVTEKGKDVELRCDPISGHTALYWYRQSLGQGLEFLIYFQGNSAPDKSGLPSDRFSAERTGGSVSTLTIQRTQQEDSAVYLCASSLEVLDRGYNEQFFGPGTRLTVL.

J is TRBJ2-2 and V is TRBV5-1; TRBD1 matches 8 bases. The CDR3 spans 16 residues. In germline, CDR1 is SGHRS, CDR2 YFSETQ. V lost 4 bases, J lost 3 bases, and 8 bases stayed unmatched. CDR3 coding DNA: TGCGCCAGCAGCGACAGACAGGGGATAGACACCGGGGAGCTGTTTTTT. Its protein product is CASSDRQGIDTGELFF.

This clonotype showed up just a few times. V gene TRBV29-1 combines with J gene TRBJ1-2, with TRBD1 as a possible D gene (5 bases). This CDR3 is 13 amino acids long. Germline CDR1 SQVTM, CDR2 ANQGSEA. V lost 7 bases to trimming and J lost 5 bases, with 17 bases between them. The CDR3 DNA reads TGCAGCGGTACCACCTGGGGGGAGTATGGCTACACCTTC. This encodes CSGTTWGEYGYTF.

This clonotype was counted a few times. The chain recombines TRBV28 with TRBJ2-1; 7 bases match TRBD1. Germline trimming cut 5 bases from V and 5 bases from J; bases unmatched to any gene: 9. Germline assignment: CDR1 MDHEN and CDR2 SYDVKM. This CDR3 comprises 15 residues. The CDR3 is CASSGSTGYHNEQFF. The CDR3 nucleotides are TGTGCCAGCAGTGGATCGACAGGGTACCACAATGAGCAGTTCTTC.

V and J are TRBV20-1 and TRBJ1-1; no clear D gene. Germline CDR1 is DFQATT and CDR2 is SNEGSKA (reference sequence). V was trimmed by 8 bases and J by 5 bases, leaving 12 bases between them. The CDR3 is 11 residues long. The CDR3 region has the DNA TGCAGTCCTATCGTAGGTACTGAAGCTTTCTTT. This gives the protein CSPIVGTEAFF.

This chain joins TRBV19 and TRBJ1-4; TRBD1 aligns across 7 bases. Trimming took 3 bases from V and 8 from J; bases not matched to a gene: 9. Germline values: CDR1 LNHDA, CDR2 SQIVND (reference sequence). The CDR3 has 15 amino acids. The CDR3 DNA follows: TGTGCCAGTAGTATCCCCTCGGACAGGCGAGAAAAACTGTTTTTT. This codes for CASSIPSDRREKLFF.

This clonotype occurred a few times. The chain uses TRBV7-9 and TRBJ1-1; TRBD1 aligns across 8 bases. J gave up 1 base and V 8 bases, and 6 bases lay outside the gene matches. The CDR3 covers 14 residues. Per the germline V gene, CDR1 is SEHNR and CDR2 is FQNEAQ (reference sequence). The CDR3 nucleotides read TGTGCCAGCCAAGGGACAGGAGCGAACACTGAAGCTTTCTTT. This sequence encodes CASQGTGANTEAFF.

The genes are TRBV2 and TRBJ2-1, with D tentatively TRBD2 (7 bases). The CDR3 spans 13 residues. V was cut by 8 bases and J by 7 bases, with 15 bases left in between. CDR1 and CDR2 from the germline V gene are SNHLY and FYNNEI. CDR3 residues: CASPGGARNEQFF. CDR3 nucleotides: TGTGCCAGCCCGGGGGGCGCTCGAAATGAGCAGTTCTTC.

This clonotype has more than one count but fewer than ten. This sequence joins TRBV29-1 and TRBJ2-1; D gene unclear. V was shortened by 0 bases and J by 0 bases, with 15 bases between the two germline ends. Germline-derived CDR1 and CDR2 are SQVTM and ANQGSEA. CDR3 length equals 17 residues. CDR3 DNA: TGCAGCGTTGAAGATCTTGGGGATACGAGCTCCTACAATGAGCAGTTCTTC. This gives the protein CSVEDLGDTSSYNEQFF.

V is TRBV14 and J is TRBJ1-4, with D tentatively TRBD1 (6 bases). There are 19 residues in the CDR3. Germline values: CDR1 SGHDN, CDR2 FVKESK. V lost 1 base, J lost 7 bases, and 25 bases lay in between. DNA of the CDR3: TGTGCCAGCAGCCAAGGGGGGGACATTTCGGTAAAGTACGGTGAAAAACTGTTTTTT. Its translation is CASSQGGDISVKYGEKLFF.

The genes are TRBV29-1 and TRBJ1-2, with D tentatively TRBD1 (5 bases). Germline assignment: CDR1 SQVTM and CDR2 ANQGSEA. V was clipped by 0 bases and J by 5 bases, with 16 bases between them. The CDR3 is 15 amino acids. CDR3 loop: CSVEDGGAPGYGYTF. CDR3 bases: TGCAGCGTTGAAGATGGCGGGGCCCCAGGGTATGGCTACACCTTC.

This clonotype was detected only a few times. The chain carries TRBV7-6 and TRBJ2-7; 10 positions agree with TRBD1. CDR1 SGHVS and CDR2 FNYEAQ come from the germline V gene. The CDR3 has 14 amino acids. The junction had 6 bases not matched to a gene; V was cut back by 5 bases and J by 5 bases. The CDR3: CASSLDRGLDEQYF. The CDR3 bases are TGTGCCAGCAGCCTCGACAGGGGGCTGGACGAGCAGTACTTC.